A single sample gave rise to the 24 T cell receptor beta chains below, sequenced in a study of blood T cell repertoires in COVID-19 (dated by TCRdb to the early 2020s). The receptor library was made with the immunoSEQ multiplex PCR assay. TCRdb provides this immuneACCESS table in a form limited to in-frame rearrangements. Some clones are lacking; in checked studies, under half of them reflect an unresolved V gene, and why the rest are absent is not known. The sample data list 200,000 to 250,000 clones, and 75% to 90% of these were observed just once. Of the sample, 3% to 4% is held by the ten largest clones. The specimen was PBMCs or T cells enriched from blood (not recorded which). Receptors were obtained from a woman between 25 and 40 years old who had been exposed to COVID-19.

V gene TRBV30 combines with J gene TRBJ2-5; D is possibly TRBD2 (6 bases). Trimming took 4 bases from V and 2 from J, leaving 23 bases between them. Germline-derived CDR1 and CDR2 are GTSNPN and SVGIG (reference sequence). The CDR3 is 17 residues long. This CDR3 reads CAWTRPLGSGRQETQYF. CDR3 nucleotide sequence: TGTGCCTGGACCCGCCCCTTGGGTAGCGGTCGACAAGAGACCCAGTACTTC.

The chain couples TRBV2 to TRBJ2-6; TRBD2 agrees at 11 bases. Germline CDR1 is SNHLY and CDR2 is FYNNEI. The CDR3 is made up of 18 amino acids. V gave up 6 bases and J gave up 7 bases; unmatched junction bases: 14. This CDR3 reads CASRGRLAGTVRANVLTF. The CDR3 region has the DNA TGTGCCAGCAGAGGAAGACTAGCGGGGACGGTTAGAGCCAACGTCCTGACTTTC.

This clone was seen only a few times. The rearrangement joins TRBV3-1 (or the pseudogene TRBV3-2) to TRBJ1-2; tentative D call: TRBD1 (5 bases). This CDR3 is 17 amino acids long. Germline CDR1 reads LGHDT; CDR2 reads YNNKEL (reference sequence). Trimming pared 1 base from V and 6 bases from J, leaving 21 bases between. CDR3 amino acids: CASSQALLRAAPHGYTF. CDR3 DNA sequence: TGTGCCAGCAGCCAAGCGTTGCTCAGGGCGGCCCCCCATGGCTACACCTTC.

The V call is TRBV4-1, the J call TRBJ2-5; 14 bases align to TRBD2. Unmatched junction bases numbered 14, after V lost 4 bases and J lost 1 base. The CDR3 totals 20 residues. Germline V CDR1 and CDR2: MGHRA, YSYEKL. CDR3 region: CASSRRLAGGPRFFQETQYF. The CDR3 DNA reads TGCGCCAGCAGCCGCCGACTAGCGGGAGGGCCTAGATTCTTCCAAGAGACCCAGTACTTC.

The rearrangement joins TRBV6-5 to TRBJ2-7; 7 positions agree with TRBD1. The V gene's germline CDR1 is MNHEY and CDR2 SVGAGI. The CDR3 has 11 amino acids. V gave up 7 bases and J gave up 3 bases; unmatched junction bases: 0. CDR3 protein: CASNRGYEQYF. Written as DNA, the CDR3 is TGTGCCAGCAACAGGGGCTACGAGCAGTACTTC.

The CDR3 region has the DNA TGTGCTAGTGGTTTGGCGATTAACAGGGGAAACACTGAAGCTTTCTTT. Translated: CASGLAINRGNTEAFF. This chain joins TRBV12-5 and TRBJ1-1, with TRBD1 matching over 7 bases. CDR1 is LGHNT, CDR2 FRNRAP, per germline. V lost 1 base and J lost 2; bases outside the gene matches: 7. The CDR3 runs 16 residues.

This clone was seen only a few times. The rearrangement uses TRBV7-9 and TRBJ2-1, with 9 bases lining up with TRBD1. Germline V gives CDR1 SEHNR, CDR2 FQNEAQ (reference sequence). After removal of 8 bases from V and 0 bases from J, the junction contained 17 bases not matched to a gene. This CDR3 is built from 19 residues. The CDR3 coding sequence is TGTGCCAGCGAAACCGGGACAGGGTCGCAAGTAGGCTCCTACAATGAGCAGTTCTTC. It specifies CASETGTGSQVGSYNEQFF.

The rearrangement links TRBV11-2 to TRBJ2-3; maybe TRBD1 (5 bases). This CDR3 spans 17 amino acids. Germline CDR1 and CDR2: SGHAT and FQNNGV. V was clipped by 5 bases and J by 6 bases, with 24 bases between them. The DNA of the CDR3 is TGTGCCAGCAGCAATTTCGACAGCCCGATTTTCGTCGATACGCAGTATTTT. Translating gives CASSNFDSPIFVDTQYF.

This chain connects TRBV10-2 to TRBJ2-7, with 8 positions matching TRBD2. V shed 10 bases, J shed 0 bases, and the junction held 5 bases outside the gene matches. CDR1 is WSHSY and CDR2 is SAAADI in the germline V gene. The CDR3 has 13 amino acids. The CDR3, as DNA: TGCGCCACCGAGCGGGGGACCTCCTACGAGCAGTACTTC. It encodes CATERGTSYEQYF.

The rearrangement links TRBV12-3 or TRBV12-4 to TRBJ2-2, with TRBD1 as a possible D gene (6 bases). Between the trimmed V and J ends, which lost 10 bases and 3 bases, there was a span of 12 bases. The CDR3 runs 13 residues. CDR3 region: CAMRQADTGELFF. The CDR3 nucleotides are TGTGCCATGAGACAGGCCGACACCGGGGAGCTGTTTTTT.

V gene TRBV7-2 combines with J gene TRBJ2-7; D call uncertain. This CDR3 region has 14 residues. Germline V gives CDR1 SGHTA, CDR2 FQGNSA. V shed 4 bases and J shed 1 base, with 11 bases lying between them. As DNA, the CDR3 is TGTGCCAGCAGCTCCCTAGTTCAGTCCTACGAGCAGTACTTC. Encoded protein: CASSSLVQSYEQYF.

This chain links TRBV5-4 with TRBJ1-4; 7 bases fit TRBD1. V was pared by 0 bases and J by 8 bases, with 7 bases of the junction left unmatched. CDR1 is SGHNT and CDR2 is YYREEE in the germline V gene (reference sequence). The CDR3 sequence is 15 residues long. The CDR3 sequence is CASSLDGRGQEKLFF. CDR3 nucleotide sequence: TGTGCCAGCAGCTTGGACGGGAGGGGGCAGGAAAAACTGTTTTTT. Filled out from reference TRBV5-4 and TRBJ1-4, the complete variable domain reads ETGVTQSPTHLIKTRGQQVTLRCSSQSGHNTVSWYQQALGQGPQFIFQYYREEENGRGNFPPRFSGLQFPNYSSELNVNALELDDSALYLCASSLDGRGQEKLFFGSGTQLSVL.

This clone was observed a single time. V and J are TRBV11-2 and TRBJ1-2; D not certain. Germline V gene lookup returns CDR1 SGHAT and CDR2 FQNNGV. Trimming took 5 bases from V and 7 from J, leaving 14 bases between them. The CDR3 is 13 residues long. CDR3 sequence (DNA): TGTGCCAGCAGCCCCTCGTATAGGAGTGGCTACACCTTC. Its translation is CASSPSYRSGYTF.

The V call is TRBV30, the J call TRBJ1-1; a possible D gene is TRBD1 (5 bases). This CDR3 region has 14 residues. The V gene lost 0 bases and the J gene lost 2 bases, with 10 bases spanning the gap. Germline CDR1 reads GTSNPN; CDR2 reads SVGIG (reference sequence). CDR3 DNA: TGTGCCTGGAGTGTAATCGGGGGTAACACTGAAGCTTTCTTT. Its translation: CAWSVIGGNTEAFF.

The chain employs TRBV30 and TRBJ2-7; D might be TRBD1 (6 bases). This CDR3 region has 14 residues. Looked up from germline, CDR1 is GTSNPN and CDR2 is SVGIG (reference sequence). The V gene lost 0 bases and the J gene lost 6 bases, with 15 bases spanning the gap. This chain's CDR3 is CAWSVPTGLVEQYF. CDR3 nucleotides: TGTGCCTGGAGTGTGCCGACAGGATTGGTCGAGCAGTACTTC.

The genes are TRBV6-5 and TRBJ2-1; TRBD2 matches at 12 bases. The V gene's germline CDR1 is MNHEY and CDR2 SVGAGI. The length of the CDR3 is 15 residues. The V segment lost 1 base and the J segment 7 bases; nucleotides outside the gene matches: 2. CDR3 nucleotide sequence: TGTGCCAGCAGTTACTGGACTAGCGGGATGAATGAGCAGTTCTTC. It is translated as CASSYWTSGMNEQFF.

The V call is TRBV5-3, the J call TRBJ2-7, with 10 bases identical to TRBD2. TRBV5-3 is classed as an ORF, of uncertain function. Losses at the gene ends were 4 bases for V and 1 base for J; bases not matched to a gene: 11. The CDR3 runs to 17 residues. The CDR3 DNA is TGTGCCAGAAGCGGGAGGCCTAGCGGGAGAGGGTCCTACGAGCAGTACTTC. Protein sequence: CARSGRPSGRGSYEQYF.

This clone has a handful of counts. V and J are TRBV19 and TRBJ1-5; weak D call: TRBD1 (5 bases). Germline CDR1 reads LNHDA; CDR2 reads SQIVND (reference sequence). There are 14 residues in the CDR3. Trimming took 5 bases from V and 5 from J, leaving 13 bases between them. The CDR3 bases are TGTGCCAGTAGTCCTGTACAGGTCCATCAGCCCCAGCATTTT. Encoded protein: CASSPVQVHQPQHF. The variable domain in full, with the rest retrieved from reference TRBV19 and TRBJ1-5, is DGGITQSPKYLFRKEGQNVTLSCEQNLNHDAMYWYRQDPGQGLRLIYYSQIVNDFQKGDIAEGYSVSREKKESFPLTVTSAQKNPTAFYLCASSPVQVHQPQHFGDGTRLSIL.

The chain links TRBV2 to TRBJ2-1, with 10 bases matching TRBD1. The CDR3 is 15 residues long. The J segment lost 8 bases and the V segment lost 6 bases, leaving 10 bases of the junction unmatched. Per germline, CDR1 SNHLY and CDR2 FYNNEI. The CDR3 spells CASSRPGTGDDEQFF. The DNA for the CDR3 is TGTGCCAGCAGCCGTCCCGGGACAGGGGACGATGAGCAGTTCTTC. Combining the CDR3 with reference TRBV2 and TRBJ2-1 gives the whole variable domain EPEVTQTPSHQVTQMGQEVILRCVPISNHLYFYWYRQILGQKVEFLVSFYNNEISEKSEIFDDQFSVERPDGSNFTLKIRSTKLEDSAMYFCASSRPGTGDDEQFFGPGTRLTVL.

This chain joins TRBV10-3 and TRBJ2-6; tentatively, D is TRBD2 (6 bases). Germline V gene data show CDR1 as ENHRY and CDR2 as SYGVKD. The germline V and J ends were trimmed by 4 bases and 0 bases, with 13 bases remaining between them. The CDR3 extends over 17 amino acids. The CDR3 DNA sequence: TGTGCCATCAGTGGGGGACTGACTCTCTCTGGGGCCAACGTCCTGACTTTC. Its translation: CAISGGLTLSGANVLTF.

On this clone: The junction departs from the called germline gene at one end, perhaps through a read error. This chain uses TRBV5-6 with TRBJ1-6; D not certain. Germline V gives CDR1 SGHDT, CDR2 YYEEEE. The CDR3 contains 14 residues. CDR3 amino acids: CATSQWALNSPLHF. For the CDR3, the DNA is TGTGCCACCAGCCAGTGGGCGCTAAATTCACCCCTCCACTTT. The full variable domain, completed using reference TRBV5-6 and TRBJ1-6, is DAGVTQSPTHLIKTRGQQVTLRCSPKSGHDTVSWYQQALGQGPQFIFQYYEEEERQRGNFPDRFSGHQFPNYSSELNVNALLLGDSALYLCATSQWALNSPLHFGNGTRLTVT.

The table lists this clone with a few counts. The V call is TRBV5-1, the J call TRBJ2-7, with TRBD2 matching over 9 bases. The CDR3 is 16 amino acids. V gave up 4 bases and J gave up 0 bases; unmatched junction bases: 8. CDR1 is SGHRS, CDR2 YFSETQ, per germline. This chain's CDR3 is CASSLSAGGRSYEQYF. The CDR3 DNA reads TGCGCCAGCAGCCTCTCGGCGGGAGGGCGCTCCTACGAGCAGTACTTC.

In DNA form, the CDR3 reads TGTGCCAGCAGCTTATGGGCGGGACAGGGCGCAACTAATGAAAAACTGTTTTTT. It specifies CASSLWAGQGATNEKLFF. The chain joins TRBV7-9 to TRBJ1-4; 9 nucleotides line up with TRBD1. V gave up 2 bases and J gave up 0 bases; unmatched junction bases: 7. Germline V gene lookup returns CDR1 SEHNR and CDR2 FQNEAQ (reference sequence). The CDR3 runs 18 residues.

For the CDR3, the DNA is TGTGCCAGCAGAGGGACAGGGGAGAACACTGAAGCTTTCTTT. As protein: CASRGTGENTEAFF. The chain links TRBV6-5 to TRBJ1-1, with 10 bases identical to TRBD1. Per germline, CDR1 MNHEY and CDR2 SVGAGI. The CDR3 runs 14 residues. The V segment lost 6 bases and the J segment 1 base; nucleotides outside the gene matches: 2.